This T cell receptor beta chain was sequenced for a study of blood T cells in healthy people across ages. Study context: The capture of about one barcoded beta molecule per two T cells was achieved by template switching. Study-wide results and limits: While age rose, TCR beta diversity per million T cells dropped in a roughly linear way.

Primed by a sample-barcoded 5' primer and a J-beta primer mix, a second PCR proceeded for roughly 7 to 11 cycles. From the 5' RACE reads, TCRdb called clonotypes with MiXCR, one entry per CDR3 protein. Of some 790,000 distinct CDR3 sequences listed, 29% are singletons. Germline CDR1 reads WSHSY; CDR2 reads SAAADI. This CDR3 is built from 15 residues. After removal of 7 bases from V and 3 bases from J, the junction contained 10 bases not matched to a gene. This clonotype was seen only a few times. Its target is not known. The sample taken for sequencing was blood. The clonotype comes from a woman older than 75 in good health. V and J are TRBV10-2 and TRBJ2-5, with 8 bases aligning to TRBD1. CDR3 residues: CASTPTGENKETQYF. CDR3 in DNA: TGCGCCAGCACACCGACAGGGGAAAACAAAGAGACCCAGTACTTC.